This entry features one T cell receptor beta chain sequence. The target antigen is unknown. Separate from the approximately 720-subject first cohort was the approximately 120-subject validation cohort, to which the donors belonged. Germline V gene data show CDR1 as SGHVS and CDR2 as FQNEAQ. This CDR3 is built from 17 residues. V was cut by 5 bases and J by 1 base, with 18 bases left in between. The data originate from a study of cytomegalovirus exposure and HLA in healthy donors. On the study more broadly: The same platform as the approximately 640 first-cohort repertoires was used for the 130 or so validation repertoires, a later analysis reported.

Libraries were prepared by immunoSEQ multiplex PCR; TCRdb keeps only in-frame clonotypes and omits some of them. The sample carries tens of thousands of clones, roughly 94% recorded once. Overall study results and limits: Cytomegalovirus status was reportedly diagnosed by the classifier with high specificity and sensitivity. Rarity characterized most TCR sequences, yet some public TCRs appeared in many donors.

The sequencing sample was made of PBMCs. The chain couples TRBV7-8 to TRBJ1-5, with no clear D. The clonotype was recovered from a man in his late teens or twenties in good health and CMV-seropositive. The CDR3 reads CASSPYPRTGSNQPQHF. The CDR3 coding sequence is TGTGCCAGCAGCCCATACCCGCGGACTGGGAGCAATCAGCCCCAGCATTTT.